The present T cell receptor (beta chain) was sequenced within a study of blood T cell repertoires in COVID-19. TCRdb keeps only in-frame clones here, not all; method: immunoSEQ multiplex PCR. The sample holds 68,000 or so clones, 85% to 90% seen once. The germline CDR1 and CDR2 sequences are SNHLY and FYNNEI. The J segment lost 3 bases and the V segment lost 6 bases, leaving 5 bases of the junction unmatched. The CDR3 consists of 14 residues. Sequenced input: peripheral blood. This sequence originates from a man aged 50 or older with acute or convalescent COVID-19. The chain is built from TRBV2 and TRBJ2-7, with 10 bases aligning to TRBD1. DNA for the CDR3: TGTGCCAGCAGCGCGACAGGGGGCGACTACGAGCAGTACGTC. Its translation is CASSATGGDYEQYV.